Described below is a single T cell receptor (beta chain) sequence and its context. Its matching antigen is unknown. Ranging in age from about 6 to 95, the donors were healthy Caucasian individuals from Russia. CDR3 length: 11 amino acids. CDR1 and CDR2 (germline): DFQATT, SNEGSKA (reference sequence). J was trimmed by 6 bases and V by 6 bases; bases with no gene match: 5. This record comes from a study of blood T cells in healthy people across ages. Study results and caveats: Observed TCR beta diversity showed a strong correlation with the percentage of naive T cells as measured by flow cytometry.

A J-beta primer mix and a sample-barcoded 5' primer were used in a second PCR of about 6 to 12 cycles. Per-sample output comprised a minimum of 2.5 million paired-end reads containing CDR3. Each CDR3 protein gets one entry after TCRdb re-called the 5' RACE reads with MiXCR. The table has almost 800,000 distinct CDR3 sequences, 58% seen once. Sequencing was performed on blood. The rearrangement uses TRBV20-1 and TRBJ2-7, with 7 positions matching TRBD2. This receptor was taken from a man aged 30 to 45 in good health. CDR3 DNA: TGCAGTGCCCGGGAGGAACGCGAGCAGTACTTC. Amino acid sequence: CSAREEREQYF.